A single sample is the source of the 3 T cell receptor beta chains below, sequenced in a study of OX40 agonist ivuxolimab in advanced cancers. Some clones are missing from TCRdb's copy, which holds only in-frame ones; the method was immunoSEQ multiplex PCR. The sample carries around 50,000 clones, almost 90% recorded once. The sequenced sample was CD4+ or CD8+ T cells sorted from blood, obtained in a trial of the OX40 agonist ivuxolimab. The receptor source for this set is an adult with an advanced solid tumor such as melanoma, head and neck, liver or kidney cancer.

The chain's CDR3 is CASSYDGTNQPQHF. The CDR3 bases are TGCGCCAGCAGCTACGACGGTACCAATCAGCCCCAGCATTTT. The rearrangement uses TRBV5-1 and TRBJ1-5; D unclear. The CDR3 length is 14 residues. V was shortened by 3 bases and J by 3 bases, with 10 bases between the two germline ends. Germline CDR1 SGHRS, CDR2 YFSETQ.

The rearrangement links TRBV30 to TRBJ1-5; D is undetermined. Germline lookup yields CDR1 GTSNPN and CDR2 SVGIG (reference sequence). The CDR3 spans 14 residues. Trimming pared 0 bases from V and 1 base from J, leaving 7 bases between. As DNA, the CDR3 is TGTGCCTGGAGTGTAGGTGGGAGCAATCAGCCCCAGCATTTT. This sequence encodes CAWSVGGSNQPQHF.

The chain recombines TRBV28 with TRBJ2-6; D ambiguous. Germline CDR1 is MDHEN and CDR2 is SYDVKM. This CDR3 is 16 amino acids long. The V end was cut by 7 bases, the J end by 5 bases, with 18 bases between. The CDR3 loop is CASTSQVGRRANVLTF. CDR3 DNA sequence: TGTGCCAGCACCTCTCAGGTGGGCAGGAGGGCCAACGTCCTGACTTTC. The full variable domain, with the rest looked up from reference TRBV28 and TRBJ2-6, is DVKVTQSSRYLVKRTGEKVFLECVQDMDHENMFWYRQDPGLGLRLIYFSYDVKMKEKGDIPEGYSVSREKKERFSLILESASTNQTSMYLCASTSQVGRRANVLTFGAGSRLTVL.